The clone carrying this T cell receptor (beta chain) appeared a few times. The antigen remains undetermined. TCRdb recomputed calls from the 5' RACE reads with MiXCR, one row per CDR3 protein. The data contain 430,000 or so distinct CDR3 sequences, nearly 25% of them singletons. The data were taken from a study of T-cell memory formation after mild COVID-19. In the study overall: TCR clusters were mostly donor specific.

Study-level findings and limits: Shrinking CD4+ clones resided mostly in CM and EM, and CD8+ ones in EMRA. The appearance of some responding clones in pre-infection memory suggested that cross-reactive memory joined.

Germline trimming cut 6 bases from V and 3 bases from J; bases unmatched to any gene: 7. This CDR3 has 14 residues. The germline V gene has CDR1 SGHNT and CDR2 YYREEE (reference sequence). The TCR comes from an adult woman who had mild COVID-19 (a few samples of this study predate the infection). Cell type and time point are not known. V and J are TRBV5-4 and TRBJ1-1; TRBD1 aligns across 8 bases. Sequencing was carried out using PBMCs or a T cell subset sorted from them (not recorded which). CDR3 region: CASTPDRDDTEAFF. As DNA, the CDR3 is TGTGCCAGCACCCCGGACAGGGACGACACTGAAGCTTTCTTT.